Here is one T cell receptor beta chain with its context. Its cognate antigen is unknown. The record originates from a study of regulatory dendritic cells for organ transplantation. The wider study: On day 6, the dendritic cells were exposed to LPS. Findings of the study overall: Considerable individual heterogeneity was seen in alloreactive memory CD8+ T cells. Of resting T cell subsets, memory CD8+ had the most alloreactive clonotypes. Memory CD8+ clonal expansion seemed more limited with regulatory than mature dendritic cells.

The protocol was immunoSEQ multiplex PCR, while the TCRdb copy is restricted to in-frame clones and leaves out a portion. Of under 15,000 clones detected, roughly 69% appear once; the ten largest clones hold 0.63%. Allogeneic regulatory or mature dendritic cells were co-cultured for less than 6 days with CFSE-labeled sorted T cells at 1:10. The CDR3 is 14 amino acids. Germline V gives CDR1 LGHNA, CDR2 YNFKEQ. V lost 1 base and J lost 6, with 13 bases in between. This chain joins TRBV4-2 and TRBJ2-7, with a possible D match to TRBD1 (7 bases). The sequencing input was naive CD4+ T cells from blood cultured with regulatory dendritic cells. Subset given: CD45RA+ naive T cells. The sequence came from a human donor in good health. CDR3 sequence: CASSQGGAGGEQYF. The CDR3 DNA sequence: TGTGCCAGCAGCCAAGGCGGGGCAGGGGGCGAGCAGTACTTC.